Listed here are 11 T cell receptor beta chains from one sample, sequenced in a study of cytomegalovirus exposure and HLA in healthy donors. Clones were read by immunoSEQ multiplex PCR, and TCRdb kept only the in-frame ones, dropping some. In the table there are 250,000 to 350,000 clones, roughly 87% of which are singletons. The specimen was PBMCs. These TCRs come from a young woman in good health and CMV-seropositive.

The chain recombines TRBV29-1 with TRBJ1-5; tentative D call: TRBD1 (6 bases). With 6 bases removed from V and 2 bases from J, the gap between germline ends came to 17 bases. Looked up from germline, CDR1 is SQVTM and CDR2 is ANQGSEA. The CDR3 is made up of 15 amino acids. CDR3 loop: CSVTTGPTGNQPQHF. In DNA, the CDR3 is TGCAGCGTAACGACAGGACCGACGGGCAATCAGCCCCAGCATTTT.

The V gene is TRBV19, the J gene TRBJ2-7; 7 nucleotides match TRBD2. CDR3 length: 15 amino acids. Germline values: CDR1 LNHDA, CDR2 SQIVND (reference sequence). V dropped 3 bases and J dropped 2; count of bases not matched to a gene: 7. CDR3 DNA: TGTGCCAGTAGTATGGGGTCTAGCGGCACCTACGAGCAGTACTTC. Its translation: CASSMGSSGTYEQYF.

About this clone: Within the sample, other DNA sequences also encode this same CDR3. The chain carries TRBV20-1 and TRBJ1-2; D is undetermined. The CDR3 has 10 amino acids. From germline, CDR1 is DFQATT and CDR2 SNEGSKA (reference sequence). Trimming removed 0 bases from V and 5 bases from J, with 1 base in between. CDR3 nucleotide sequence: TGCAGTGCTAGAGATTATGGCTACACCTTC. It specifies CSARDYGYTF.

J is TRBJ2-7 and V is TRBV2; TRBD2 matches at 13 bases. The trim removed 2 bases at V and 3 bases at J, leaving 1 base unmatched. Per germline, CDR1 SNHLY and CDR2 FYNNEI. The CDR3 covers 15 residues. The CDR3 DNA is TGTGCCAGCAGTGAAAGGACTAGCGGGAGCTACGAGCAGTACTTC. Translation: CASSERTSGSYEQYF.

V and J are TRBV29-1 and TRBJ2-7, with D maybe TRBD1 (6 bases). The length of the CDR3 is 14 residues. V dropped 0 bases and J dropped 3 bases, with 12 bases sitting between them. Germline-derived CDR1 and CDR2 are SQVTM and ANQGSEA. The CDR3 loop is CSVEDTGRDYEQYF. CDR3 DNA: TGCAGCGTTGAAGATACAGGGAGAGACTACGAGCAGTACTTC.

The rearrangement uses TRBV28 and TRBJ2-1, with 11 bases aligning to TRBD2. The CDR3 covers 16 residues. J lost 3 bases, V lost 6 bases, and 7 bases had no gene match. Looked up from germline, CDR1 is MDHEN and CDR2 is SYDVKM. CDR3 bases: TGTGCCAGCAGGCCGCTAGCGGGAGGAATCTACAATGAGCAGTTCTTC. As protein: CASRPLAGGIYNEQFF. Together with reference TRBV28 and TRBJ2-1, the CDR3 gives the full variable domain: DVKVTQSSRYLVKRTGEKVFLECVQDMDHENMFWYRQDPGLGLRLIYFSYDVKMKEKGDIPEGYSVSREKKERFSLILESASTNQTSMYLCASRPLAGGIYNEQFFGPGTRLTVL.

This clone appeared a few times. This sequence joins TRBV5-1 and TRBJ1-1; no firm D call. The CDR3 contains 14 residues. Germline CDR1 reads SGHRS; CDR2 reads YFSETQ. Deletions cut 0 bases from V and 1 base from J, with 7 bases between. The DNA for the CDR3 is TGCGCCAGCAGCTTGGAAGGAAAGAACACTGAAGCTTTCTTT. This gives the protein CASSLEGKNTEAFF. Variable domain in full (rest from reference TRBV5-1 and TRBJ1-1): KAGVTQTPRYLIKTRGQQVTLSCSPISGHRSVSWYQQTPGQGLQFLFEYFSETQRNKGNFPGRFSGRQFSNSRSEMNVSTLELGDSALYLCASSLEGKNTEAFFGQGTRLTVV.

This chain connects TRBV4-1 to TRBJ1-5, with D possibly TRBD1 on 5 matching bases. Germline values: CDR1 MGHRA, CDR2 YSYEKL. V was clipped by 4 bases and J by 0 bases, with 13 bases between them. The CDR3 covers 16 residues. In DNA form, the CDR3 reads TGCGCCAGCAGCCCCCGGGGGGAGTATAGCAATCAGCCCCAGCATTTT. Translating it yields CASSPRGEYSNQPQHF.

The chain is built from TRBV30 and TRBJ2-1, with 12 bases that match TRBD2. Germline V gene lookup returns CDR1 GTSNPN and CDR2 SVGIG (reference sequence). There are 16 residues in the CDR3. V was clipped by 4 bases and J by 3 bases; unmatched bases: 7. CDR3 loop: CAWTLGTSGFYNEQFF. CDR3 nucleotides: TGTGCCTGGACCCTCGGGACTAGCGGGTTCTACAATGAGCAGTTCTTC.

The genes are TRBV10-1 and TRBJ2-7; perhaps D is TRBD1 or TRBD2 (5 bases each). CDR1 WNHNN and CDR2 SYGVQD come from the germline V gene (reference sequence). The CDR3 loop spans 11 amino acids. The germline V and J ends were trimmed by 9 bases and 3 bases, with 9 bases remaining between them. In DNA form, the CDR3 reads TGCGCCAGTTTGAGGGGCTACGAGCAGTACTTC. It translates to CASLRGYEQYF.

V gene TRBV5-5 combines with J gene TRBJ2-1, with 7 nucleotides matching TRBD1. The germline CDR1 and CDR2 sequences are SGHKS and YYEKEE (reference sequence). V shed 2 bases and J 2 bases; nucleotides not matched to a gene: 4. This CDR3 has 15 residues. The CDR3 is CASSFSRGPYNEQFF. The CDR3 coding sequence is TGTGCCAGCAGCTTCTCGAGGGGGCCCTACAATGAGCAGTTCTTC.